This T cell receptor beta chain appears in the sequencing data of a study of blood T cell repertoires in COVID-19. J gave up 1 base and V 5 bases, and 2 bases lay outside the gene matches. The germline V gene has CDR1 SGHVS and CDR2 FNYEAQ. The CDR3 runs to 16 residues. Profiled with immunoSEQ multiplex PCR; TCRdb holds only in-frame clones, not every one. The sample has 100,000 to 150,000 clones, more than 65% seen once. The receptor was derived from a woman in her sixties or seventies with acute or convalescent COVID-19. Sequencing was performed on peripheral blood. This chain connects TRBV7-6 to TRBJ2-2, with 12 nucleotides matching TRBD2. The DNA for the CDR3 is TGTGCCAGCAGCGAACTAGCGGGGGGGAACACCGGGGAGCTGTTTTTT. Its translation: CASSELAGGNTGELFF. Combining the CDR3 with reference TRBV7-6 and TRBJ2-2 gives the whole variable domain GAGVSQSPRYKVTKRGQDVALRCDPISGHVSLYWYRQALGQGPEFLTYFNYEAQQDKSGLPNDRFSAERPEGSISTLTIQRTEQRDSAMYRCASSELAGGNTGELFFGEGSRLTVL.